These 20 T cell receptor beta chains came from one sample sequenced in a study of OX40 agonist ivuxolimab in advanced cancers. TCRdb's copy holds only in-frame clones and misses some; the assay was immunoSEQ multiplex PCR. This sample has fewer than 35,000 clones; over 80% occur once, and the top ten carry approximately 4.3%. The sequencing used CD4+ or CD8+ T cells sorted from blood, collected in a trial of the OX40 agonist ivuxolimab. These receptor sequences come from an adult with an advanced solid tumor such as melanoma, head and neck, liver or kidney cancer.

This clone occurred a few times. The rearrangement uses TRBV6-1 and TRBJ1-2, with TRBD1 matching over 8 bases. Germline loops: CDR1 MNHNS, CDR2 SASEGT. The CDR3 loop spans 17 amino acids. V was clipped by 0 bases and J by 4 bases; unmatched bases: 10. For the CDR3, the DNA is TGTGCCAGCAGTGAAGCGGAAGGACAGGGCTGGATCTATGGCTACACCTTC. It specifies CASSEAEGQGWIYGYTF.

For this clone: One end of the junction is discordant with germline, which a read error may explain. The chain employs TRBV7-2 and TRBJ2-4; TRBD1 agrees at 7 bases. Germline V gene lookup returns CDR1 SGHTA and CDR2 FQGNSA. The CDR3 contains 14 residues. CDR3 residues: CASTLLTGNNIQYF. For the CDR3, the DNA is TGTGCCAGCACCTTATTGACAGGGAATAACATTCAGTACTTC.

This chain joins TRBV4-1 and TRBJ1-4; tentatively, D is TRBD1 (5 bases). Germline V gene lookup returns CDR1 MGHRA and CDR2 YSYEKL. The CDR3 runs 15 residues. Deletions cut 0 bases from V and 11 bases from J, with 16 bases between. The CDR3, as DNA: TGCGCCAGCAGCCAAGAACAGGTCCCGGTTTGGAAACTGTTTTTT. This sequence encodes CASSQEQVPVWKLFF.

The chain combines TRBV6-5 with TRBJ2-3, with D possibly being TRBD2 (5 bases). Germline CDR1 MNHEY, CDR2 SVGAGI. The CDR3 sequence is 14 residues long. Between the trimmed V and J ends, which lost 7 bases and 1 base, there was a span of 12 bases. In nucleotides, the CDR3 is TGTGCCAGCACCTCTAGCCCAGGCACAGATACGCAGTATTTT. Its protein product is CASTSSPGTDTQYF.

The V and J genes are TRBV5-4 and TRBJ1-1, with D perhaps matching TRBD1 (5 bases). The V end was cut by 3 bases, the J end by 5 bases, with 17 bases between. This CDR3 contains 15 residues. Per the germline V gene, CDR1 is SGHNT and CDR2 is YYREEE (reference sequence). Written as DNA, the CDR3 is TGTGCCAGCAGCTATACCTCAACGGGGGGGACTGAAGCTTTCTTT. Protein sequence: CASSYTSTGGTEAFF.

The chain joins TRBV11-2 to TRBJ2-7; 8 nucleotides agree with TRBD1. V lost 5 bases to trimming and J lost 0 bases; unmatched junction nucleotides: 9. Germline-derived CDR1 and CDR2 are SGHAT and FQNNGV. CDR3 length equals 16 residues. Here the CDR3 DNA reads TGTGCCAGCAGCGAAAGCCGGGACAGGTTCTCCTACGAGCAGTACGTC. This codes for CASSESRDRFSYEQYV.

The V call is TRBV28, the J call TRBJ2-3; 8 bases match TRBD2. This CDR3 comprises 14 residues. In germline, CDR1 is MDHEN, CDR2 SYDVKM. J gave up 0 bases and V 6 bases, and 2 bases lay outside the gene matches. The chain's CDR3 is CASRLAASTDTQYF. The CDR3 region has the DNA TGTGCCAGCAGACTAGCGGCTAGCACAGATACGCAGTATTTT.

The chain carries TRBV11-2 and TRBJ2-1, with D tentatively TRBD1 (5 bases). Germline V gene lookup returns CDR1 SGHAT and CDR2 FQNNGV. With 5 bases removed from V and 6 bases from J, the gap between germline ends came to 17 bases. CDR3 size: 15 residues. DNA for the CDR3: TGTGCCAGCAGCCAACCTGGCGTCAGGGTCAATGAGCAGTTCTTC. It codes for CASSQPGVRVNEQFF.

The V call is TRBV13, the J call TRBJ1-1, with D perhaps TRBD1 (5 bases). Germline V gives CDR1 PRHDT, CDR2 FYEKMQ (reference sequence). Trimming left V 2 bases short and J 4 bases short, with 11 bases between. This CDR3 comprises 14 residues. The CDR3 here is CASSLSSGGTEAFF. CDR3 DNA: TGTGCCAGCAGCTTATCGTCCGGGGGCACTGAAGCTTTCTTT.

CDR3: CASSYSSLVMEGYTF. The CDR3 nucleotides read TGTGCCAGCAGTTACTCGAGTCTAGTCATGGAGGGCTACACCTTC. V and J are TRBV6-5 and TRBJ1-2; D unresolved. The V end lost 0 bases, the J end lost 8 bases, and 16 bases lay between the germline ends. This CDR3 spans 15 amino acids. Germline CDR1 is MNHEY and CDR2 is SVGAGI.

The chain recombines TRBV19 with TRBJ1-2; the D gene is possibly TRBD1 (5 bases). The CDR3 spans 14 residues. The V gene lost 7 bases and the J gene lost 1 base, with 13 bases spanning the gap. Germline lookup yields CDR1 LNHDA and CDR2 SQIVND (reference sequence). The DNA of the CDR3 is TGTGCCAGTACCAAGAAGACAGTTAACTATGGCTACACCTTC. It is translated as CASTKKTVNYGYTF.

This clone was counted once. The rearrangement joins TRBV4-2 to TRBJ1-2; 7 nucleotides match TRBD1. The ends lost 0 bases at V and 1 base at J; junction bases unmatched: 5. The V gene's germline CDR1 is LGHNA and CDR2 YNFKEQ. CDR3 length: 16 residues. The CDR3 sequence is CASSQEPGQSNYGYTF. The CDR3 DNA is TGTGCCAGCAGCCAAGAACCGGGACAGAGTAACTATGGCTACACCTTC.

The gene calls are TRBV28 and TRBJ1-2, with D uncertain. With 2 bases removed from V and 4 bases from J, the gap between germline ends came to 17 bases. The CDR3 spans 16 residues. In germline, CDR1 is MDHEN, CDR2 SYDVKM. CDR3 region: CASSLRLQRFIYGYTF. The DNA of the CDR3 is TGTGCCAGCAGTTTACGGCTTCAAAGATTTATCTATGGCTACACCTTC.

V usage is TRBV5-8 and J usage is TRBJ1-3; no reliable D call. The CDR3 has 15 amino acids. Germline CDR1 SGHTS, CDR2 YDEGEE. V was cut by 2 bases and J by 0 bases, with 9 bases left in between. The chain's CDR3 is CASSFGVSSGNTIYF. CDR3 sequence (DNA): TGTGCCAGCAGCTTCGGGGTGAGCTCTGGAAACACCATATATTTT.

The rearrangement uses TRBV7-5 and TRBJ1-5. TRBV7-5 is a recognized pseudogene. The CDR3 length is 14 residues. As DNA, the CDR3 is TGTGCCAGCAGCCACTACTATAGCAATCAGCCCCAGCATTTT. Residues: CASSHYYSNQPQHF.

V is TRBV7-9 and J is TRBJ1-5; TRBD1 agrees at 7 bases. J gave up 5 bases and V 4 bases, and 8 bases lay outside the gene matches. The CDR3 length is 15 residues. CDR1 and CDR2 (germline): SEHNR, FQNEAQ (reference sequence). CDR3 loop: CASSSGTAPYQPQHF. For the CDR3, the DNA is TGTGCCAGCAGCTCCGGGACAGCTCCTTATCAGCCCCAGCATTTT.

This chain links TRBV5-1 with TRBJ2-7, with 9 bases aligning to TRBD1. From germline, CDR1 is SGHRS and CDR2 YFSETQ. The CDR3 totals 18 residues. The V segment lost 4 bases and the J segment 3 bases; nucleotides outside the gene matches: 17. The CDR3 coding sequence is TGCGCCAGCAGCCCCGACCCACAGGGGGCGGAGATGGTCTACGAGCAGTACGTC. It specifies CASSPDPQGAEMVYEQYV.

This clone has only one observation. The chain joins TRBV11-2 to TRBJ1-5, with D perhaps TRBD1 (5 bases). Deletions cut 1 base from V and 4 bases from J, with 11 bases between. CDR1 and CDR2 (germline): SGHAT, FQNNGV. The length of the CDR3 is 15 residues. CDR3 sequence: CASSLATGMNQPQHF. DNA for the CDR3: TGTGCCAGCAGCTTAGCTACAGGTATGAATCAGCCCCAGCATTTT.

The rearrangement links TRBV21-1 to TRBJ1-5. TRBV21-1 is a listed pseudogene. The CDR3 contains 16 residues. DNA for the CDR3: TGTGCCAGCAGCAATAAGGGACTGGGGTTTATCATATCCCAGCATTTT. This encodes CASSNKGLGFIISQHF.

This sequence joins TRBV5-1 and TRBJ2-1; TRBD2 matches at 9 bases. The CDR3 spans 15 residues. V dropped 3 bases and J dropped 4; count of bases not matched to a gene: 5. Germline values: CDR1 SGHRS, CDR2 YFSETQ. The CDR3 DNA reads TGCGCCAGCAGCTACTATAGCGGGAGTTACAATGAGCAGTTCTTC. Residues: CASSYYSGSYNEQFF. Looking up the rest from reference TRBV5-1 and TRBJ2-1 gives the full variable domain: KAGVTQTPRYLIKTRGQQVTLSCSPISGHRSVSWYQQTPGQGLQFLFEYFSETQRNKGNFPGRFSGRQFSNSRSEMNVSTLELGDSALYLCASSYYSGSYNEQFFGPGTRLTVL.